Each of the 30 T cell receptor beta chains below was sequenced from the same sample in a study of early T cells in non-severe SARS-CoV-2 infection. TCRdb independently ran MiXCR on the 5' RACE reads; one entry per CDR3 protein. This table has approximately 39,000 distinct CDR3 sequences, under 8% appearing once. The sample was whole blood, taken at baseline. Receptor source: an adult who was a healthcare worker with PCR-confirmed SARS-CoV-2 infection or an uninfected control (not recorded which).

The V call is TRBV20-1, the J call TRBJ2-7; 7 bases line up with TRBD1. Germline CDR1 reads DFQATT; CDR2 reads SNEGSKA (reference sequence). This CDR3 has 13 residues. V shed 5 bases, J shed 5 bases, and the junction held 9 bases outside the gene matches. The CDR3 region has the DNA TGCAGTGCTCCTCTGACAGGGCGGGACGAGCAGTACTTC. Translating it yields CSAPLTGRDEQYF.

This clonotype was observed a few times. This chain joins TRBV6-5 and TRBJ2-2; 10 bases match TRBD1. Germline CDR1 MNHEY, CDR2 SVGAGI. This CDR3 spans 18 amino acids. J was trimmed by 4 bases and V by 7 bases; bases with no gene match: 15. The CDR3 DNA reads as TGTGCCAGCACGCCCACCTACCCGGGACAGGGGTTCACCGGGGAGCTGTTTTTT. Protein product: CASTPTYPGQGFTGELFF.

The chain combines TRBV27 with TRBJ1-5, with a weak D call TRBD1 (5 bases). Germline V gene sequence: CDR1 MNHEY, CDR2 SMNVEV (reference sequence). The CDR3 consists of 13 residues. The V gene lost 3 bases and the J gene lost 11 bases, with 14 bases spanning the gap. The CDR3 nucleotides are TGTGCCAGCAGTTTGTCAGGGAGTGGGGCCCAGCATTTT. Protein product: CASSLSGSGAQHF.

In its sample, this clonotype was seen many times. The chain recombines TRBV28 with TRBJ1-4, with D possibly matching TRBD1 (5 bases). Germline assignment: CDR1 MDHEN and CDR2 SYDVKM. There are 16 residues in the CDR3. With 6 bases removed from V and 7 bases from J, the gap between germline ends came to 21 bases. The CDR3 loop reads CASRTYLRGLSEKLFF. The CDR3 region has the DNA TGTGCCAGCAGAACATATCTTCGGGGCTTAAGTGAAAAACTGTTTTTT.

This clonotype was recorded at least ten times. V is TRBV7-9 and J is TRBJ2-7; D ambiguous. The germline V gene encodes CDR1 SEHNR and CDR2 FQNEAQ (reference sequence). This CDR3 has 13 residues. V dropped 7 bases and J dropped 2 bases, with 12 bases sitting between them. CDR3 sequence reads: CASTWGGTYEQYF. CDR3 nucleotides: TGTGCCAGCACTTGGGGTGGAACCTACGAGCAGTACTTC.

This clonotype was seen many times. The chain uses TRBV2 and TRBJ1-4; D remains ambiguous. Germline V lookup: CDR1 SNHLY, CDR2 FYNNEI. V was shortened by 0 bases and J by 7 bases, with 12 bases between the two germline ends. CDR3 size: 15 residues. CDR3 loop: CASSEAGGRSEKLFF. The DNA for the CDR3 is TGTGCCAGCAGTGAAGCGGGCGGGCGTAGTGAAAAACTGTTTTTT.

V is TRBV23-1 and J is TRBJ2-3, with D possibly TRBD2 on 5 matching bases. TRBV23-1 is an ORF; its function is uncertain. Trimming removed 2 bases at V and 3 bases at J, with 18 bases between. The CDR3 is 17 amino acids. Here the CDR3 reads CASSQTPRVSDTDTQYF. DNA of the CDR3: TGCGCCAGCAGTCAAACTCCGCGGGTGTCAGATACAGATACGCAGTATTTT.

The chain carries TRBV7-2 and TRBJ2-5; no reliable D call. Trimming shortened V by 1 base and J by 2 bases, and 5 bases separated the two germline ends. CDR3 length equals 13 residues. In germline, CDR1 is SGHTA, CDR2 FQGNSA. CDR3 sequence reads: CASSLGRQETQYF. The CDR3 DNA reads TGTGCCAGCAGCTTAGGCAGGCAAGAGACCCAGTACTTC.

In its sample, this clonotype was seen a few times. V and J are TRBV12-3 or TRBV12-4 and TRBJ2-1; 7 bases are shared with TRBD1. This CDR3 contains 14 residues. The trim removed 5 bases at V and 7 bases at J, leaving 8 bases unmatched. In DNA, the CDR3 is TGTGCCAGCAGTCGACACGACAGGGTTAATGAGCAGTTCTTC. This encodes CASSRHDRVNEQFF.

This clonotype came up many times. The chain is built from TRBV14 and TRBJ2-7; no reliable D call. Germline lookup yields CDR1 SGHDN and CDR2 FVKESK. Trimming removed 4 bases from V and 4 bases from J, with 11 bases in between. The CDR3 covers 13 residues. This CDR3 reads CASSLISAYEQYF. CDR3 coding DNA: TGTGCCAGCAGCCTTATTTCTGCGTACGAGCAGTACTTC.

This clonotype appeared many times. V and J are TRBV6-5 and TRBJ2-2, with D possibly TRBD1 on 5 matching bases. V lost 0 bases to trimming and J lost 8 bases, with 13 bases between them. CDR1 is MNHEY, CDR2 SVGAGI, per germline. The CDR3 is 15 amino acids. CDR3 residues: CASSYSRQGEGELFF. The CDR3 bases are TGTGCCAGCAGTTACTCCAGGCAGGGTGAAGGGGAGCTGTTTTTT.

This clonotype was seen ten or more times. The chain is built from TRBV27 and TRBJ1-6; perhaps TRBD1 as D (6 bases). Trimming took off 1 base at V and 0 bases at J, with 13 bases between the two ends. The CDR3 runs 18 residues. The V gene's germline CDR1 is MNHEY and CDR2 SMNVEV (reference sequence). Here the CDR3 reads CASSLFGGYSSYNSPLHF. The CDR3 DNA follows: TGTGCCAGCAGTTTATTTGGGGGCTATAGCTCCTATAATTCACCCCTCCACTTT.

The table lists this clonotype with many counts. The chain links TRBV5-4 to TRBJ1-2; D may be TRBD1 (5 bases). V was trimmed by 2 bases and J by 4 bases, leaving 9 bases between them. CDR3 size: 13 residues. From germline, CDR1 is SGHNT and CDR2 YYREEE (reference sequence). The CDR3: CASSLGEGYGYTF. Written as DNA, the CDR3 is TGTGCCAGCAGCTTAGGGGAGGGCTATGGCTACACCTTC.

This clonotype has at least ten counts. V usage is TRBV7-8 and J usage is TRBJ2-1, with 13 bases identical to TRBD2. Germline V lookup: CDR1 SGHVS, CDR2 FQNEAQ. The V gene end was trimmed by 3 bases and the J gene end by 7 bases; junction bases not matched to a gene: 6. The CDR3 has 16 amino acids. The CDR3: CASSLAGTSGINEQFF. CDR3 sequence (DNA): TGTGCCAGCAGCTTGGCCGGGACTAGCGGGATTAATGAGCAGTTCTTC.

In its sample, this clonotype was seen a few times. The chain uses TRBV9 and TRBJ2-3, with D perhaps TRBD1 or TRBD2 (5 bases each). The CDR3 spans 14 residues. The germline gives CDR1 SGDLS, CDR2 YYNGEE. Trimming stripped 4 bases from V and 0 bases from J, with 9 bases between. The CDR3 coding sequence is TGTGCCAGCAGCTTCCGGGACAGCACAGATACGCAGTATTTT. Its translation: CASSFRDSTDTQYF. The variable domain in full, completed from reference TRBV9 and TRBJ2-3, reads DSGVTQTPKHLITATGQRVTLRCSPRSGDLSVYWYQQSLDQGLQFLIQYYNGEERAKGNILERFSAQQFPDLHSELNLSSLELGDSALYFCASSFRDSTDTQYFGPGTRLTVL.

About this clonotype itself: This may come from a read error, since a much larger clone is one base off. The rearrangement uses TRBV2 and TRBJ2-1; the D gene is possibly TRBD2 (5 bases). Germline values: CDR1 SNHLY, CDR2 FYNNEI. CDR3 length: 15 residues. V was shortened by 6 bases and J by 7 bases, with 19 bases between the two germline ends. The CDR3, as DNA: TGTGCCAGCAGGAAGGACTTAACGACGTGGAATGAGCAGTTCTTC. Protein: CASRKDLTTWNEQFF.

V usage is TRBV6-5 and J usage is TRBJ2-7, with a tentative D call TRBD2 (6 bases). Trimming cost V 0 bases and J 3 bases, with 6 bases left between them. CDR3 length: 13 residues. Germline CDR1 and CDR2: MNHEY and SVGAGI. DNA of the CDR3: TGTGCCAGCAGTTACTCGACTAGCTACGAGCAGTACTTC. This translates into CASSYSTSYEQYF.

This clonotype has a count of ten or more. CDR3 amino acids: CSARRDRSNYEQYF. CDR3 DNA sequence: TGCAGTGCTAGGAGGGACAGATCAAACTACGAGCAGTACTTC. The chain joins TRBV20-1 to TRBJ2-7; 7 bases map to TRBD1. The V segment lost 3 bases and the J segment 3 bases; nucleotides outside the gene matches: 8. CDR1 is DFQATT and CDR2 is SNEGSKA in the germline V gene (reference sequence). This CDR3 spans 14 amino acids.

The gene calls are TRBV2 and TRBJ1-3, with D maybe TRBD1 (6 bases). From germline, CDR1 is SNHLY and CDR2 FYNNEI. The V and J ends lost 9 bases and 1 base respectively, with 13 bases between them. This CDR3 spans 14 amino acids. For the CDR3, the DNA is TGTGCCAGATCACAGGGCGATTCTGGAAACACCATATATTTT. It specifies CARSQGDSGNTIYF. The variable domain in full, completed from reference TRBV2 and TRBJ1-3, reads EPEVTQTPSHQVTQMGQEVILRCVPISNHLYFYWYRQILGQKVEFLVSFYNNEISEKSEIFDDQFSVERPDGSNFTLKIRSTKLEDSAMYFCARSQGDSGNTIYFGEGSWLTVV.

This clonotype occurred a few times. The rearrangement joins TRBV3-1 to TRBJ1-1, with 7 bases matching TRBD1. The CDR3 covers 12 residues. The junction had 4 bases not matched to a gene; V was cut back by 6 bases and J by 6 bases. From germline, CDR1 is LGHDT and CDR2 YNNKEL (reference sequence). CDR3 bases: TGTGCCAGCAGAACAGGGGCCTCTGAAGCTTTCTTT. Translated, it gives CASRTGASEAFF.

This clonotype has a handful of counts. The chain links TRBV12-3 or TRBV12-4 to TRBJ2-1; 7 bases match TRBD1. The CDR3 totals 15 residues. J was trimmed by 0 bases and V by 6 bases; bases with no gene match: 5. The DNA for the CDR3 is TGTGCCAGCAGCGCCGGGGACAGCTCCTACAATGAGCAGTTCTTC. It translates to CASSAGDSSYNEQFF.

This clonotype was seen repeatedly, ten times or more. The chain has TRBV5-1 and TRBJ2-7; possible D gene TRBD2, 5 bases. Trimming took off 4 bases at V and 2 bases at J, with 13 bases between the two ends. Germline V gene lookup returns CDR1 SGHRS and CDR2 YFSETQ. CDR3 length: 14 amino acids. CDR3 in amino acids: CASSLLGSPYEQYF. Here the CDR3 DNA reads TGCGCCAGCAGCCTCCTAGGGAGCCCCTACGAGCAGTACTTC.

This clonotype was recorded at least ten times. CDR3 in amino acids: CASSQYGLTQGTDTQYF. Here the CDR3 DNA reads TGTGCCAGCAGCCAGTACGGGCTTACTCAGGGCACAGATACGCAGTATTTT. This chain links TRBV3-1 with TRBJ2-3, with D unresolved. V lost 3 bases to trimming and J lost 1 base, with 17 bases between them. Germline-derived CDR1 and CDR2 are LGHDT and YNNKEL (reference sequence). The CDR3 loop spans 17 amino acids.

This clonotype was counted between two and nine times. V usage is TRBV12-3 or TRBV12-4 and J usage is TRBJ2-2; D not certain. The CDR3 is 15 residues long. V was cut by 2 bases and J by 6 bases, with 13 bases left in between. The CDR3 DNA reads TGTGCCAGCAGTTTATATGACGATGGATCCGGGGAGCTGTTTTTT. It is translated as CASSLYDDGSGELFF.

This clonotype was detected ten times or more. The rearrangement links TRBV7-2 to TRBJ1-6, with 8 bases aligning to TRBD1. Trimming at V came to 0 bases and at J to 8 bases, leaving 18 bases not matched to a gene. Per the germline V gene, CDR1 is SGHTA and CDR2 is FQGNSA. The CDR3 spans 20 residues. CDR3 in amino acids: CASSLARLLGQGLTYSPLHF. CDR3 DNA: TGTGCCAGCAGCTTAGCGAGGCTACTCGGACAGGGCCTCACCTATTCACCCCTCCACTTT.

This clonotype was seen many times. This chain links TRBV7-6 with TRBJ2-1, with 8 bases aligning to TRBD1. V lost 1 base to trimming and J lost 2 bases; unmatched junction nucleotides: 1. The CDR3 runs 15 residues. CDR1 and CDR2 (germline): SGHVS, FNYEAQ. The CDR3 loop is CASSLETGAYNEQFF. CDR3 bases: TGTGCCAGCAGCTTAGAGACAGGGGCCTACAATGAGCAGTTCTTC.

Only a few counts were recorded for this clonotype. In nucleotides, the CDR3 is TGTGCCAGCTCACCGGCGCAGGGGGTGAATCAGCCCCAGCATTTT. It specifies CASSPAQGVNQPQHF. The J gene is TRBJ1-5, the V gene TRBV18; 7 nucleotides line up with TRBD1. Germline V gene lookup returns CDR1 KGHSH and CDR2 LQKENI. This CDR3 contains 15 residues. The J segment lost 4 bases and the V segment lost 3 bases, leaving 6 bases of the junction unmatched. Supplemented by reference TRBV18 and TRBJ1-5, the full variable domain reads NAGVMQNPRHLVRRRGQEARLRCSPMKGHSHVYWYRQLPEEGLKFMVYLQKENIIDESGMPKERFSAEFPKEGPSILRIQQVVRGDSAAYFCASSPAQGVNQPQHFGDGTRLSIL.

This clonotype was recorded a few times. The rearrangement uses TRBV23-1 and TRBJ2-2, with TRBD2 identical over 7 bases. TRBV23-1 is an open reading frame whose function is uncertain. V trimming: 2 bases; J trimming: 3 bases; junction bases outside the gene matches: 6. The CDR3 sequence is 16 residues long. The DNA of the CDR3 is TGCGCCAGCAGTCAAGAGGCGGGAGCGCACACCGGGGAGCTGTTTTTT. Amino acid sequence: CASSQEAGAHTGELFF.

This clonotype turned up a few times. CDR3 coding DNA: TGTGCCAGCGGTCAGAAGGGGAACGCGATCTACTACGAGCAGTACTTC. Residues: CASGQKGNAIYYEQYF. The chain has TRBV28 and TRBJ2-7, with D possibly matching TRBD1 (5 bases). The V end was cut by 8 bases, the J end by 3 bases, with 23 bases between. The CDR3 consists of 16 residues. Germline V gene lookup returns CDR1 MDHEN and CDR2 SYDVKM.

This clonotype was found many times. The gene calls are TRBV4-2 and TRBJ2-7; TRBD2 matches 7 bases. This CDR3 comprises 15 residues. Germline V gene data show CDR1 as LGHNA and CDR2 as YNFKEQ. V shed 3 bases and J 1 base; nucleotides not matched to a gene: 6. DNA of the CDR3: TGTGCCAGCAGCCAGGGCGCGGGAGAGTCCTACGAGCAGTACTTC. This translates into CASSQGAGESYEQYF.